The 27 T cell receptor beta chains below all came from one sample that was sequenced in a study of Ad26.COV2.S vaccination and SARS-CoV-2 variants. The table came from immunoSEQ multiplex PCR; TCRdb's copy has only in-frame clones and leaves some out. This table holds under 150,000 clones, 80% to 90% found once. This material consisted of peripheral blood, taken after recovery from COVID-19. These receptors all come from a human donor who had recovered from COVID-19.

This sequence joins TRBV15 and TRBJ2-2; D unresolved. This CDR3 spans 13 amino acids. Germline V gene sequence: CDR1 LNHNV, CDR2 YYDKDF (reference sequence). Trimming cost V 4 bases and J 3 bases, with 6 bases left between them. In DNA form, the CDR3 reads TGTGCCACCAGCATGCGAGACACCGGGGAGCTGTTTTTT. Translation: CATSMRDTGELFF.

The gene calls are TRBV19 and TRBJ1-5; D ambiguous. V shed 4 bases and J shed 2 bases, with 15 bases lying between them. CDR3 length equals 16 residues. Germline assignment: CDR1 LNHDA and CDR2 SQIVND (reference sequence). In nucleotides, the CDR3 is TGTGCCAGTAGTACCTTCGGACTGTTCGGCAATCAGCCCCAGCATTTT. Translation gives CASSTFGLFGNQPQHF.

The genes are TRBV12-2 and TRBJ2-7; the D call TRBD1 from the table was never checked on the DNA. TRBV12-2 is labeled a pseudogene. The CDR3 covers 15 residues. Written as DNA, the CDR3 is TGTGCAAGTCGCTTAGCCGGGACAGACAACTACGAGCAGTACTTC. Its protein is CASRLAGTDNYEQYF.

The J gene is TRBJ2-3, the V gene TRBV6-5, with TRBD1 as a possible D gene (5 bases). There are 15 residues in the CDR3. Looked up from germline, CDR1 is MNHEY and CDR2 is SVGAGI. The V end was cut by 6 bases, the J end by 5 bases, with 18 bases between. For the CDR3, the DNA is TGTGCCAGCAGACCCACAGGCACAGTTGGAGATACGCAGTATTTT. Translating gives CASRPTGTVGDTQYF.

CDR3 loop: CASSQDRALAETQYF. The CDR3 DNA reads TGCGCCAGCAGCCAAGATCGGGCACTAGCGGAGACCCAGTACTTC. The genes are TRBV4-1 and TRBJ2-5; 7 bases agree with TRBD2. Per the germline V gene, CDR1 is MGHRA and CDR2 is YSYEKL. The trim removed 0 bases at V and 5 bases at J, leaving 6 bases unmatched. This CDR3 is 15 amino acids long.

The V gene is TRBV2, the J gene TRBJ2-3; TRBD1 matches 7 bases. V shed 6 bases and J 7 bases; nucleotides not matched to a gene: 10. CDR1 and CDR2 from the germline V gene are SNHLY and FYNNEI. The CDR3 is 14 residues long. The CDR3 spells CASSLNRGGNTQYF. In DNA, the CDR3 is TGTGCCAGCAGCCTCAACAGGGGTGGGAATACGCAGTATTTT.

In this sample, this clone turned up once. The chain is built from TRBV14 and TRBJ1-3; D call uncertain. Germline V gene data show CDR1 as SGHDN and CDR2 as FVKESK. The CDR3 spans 14 residues. V gave up 1 base and J gave up 3 bases, with 7 bases separating them. Here the CDR3 reads CASSQGRLGNTIYF. In DNA form, the CDR3 reads TGTGCCAGCAGCCAAGGAAGGCTTGGAAACACCATATATTTT.

This clone is categorized as medium-sized. The chain carries TRBV7-8 and TRBJ2-2, with D tentatively TRBD1 (6 bases). The CDR3 extends over 11 amino acids. The V end was cut by 11 bases, the J end by 3 bases, with 7 bases between. The germline V gene has CDR1 SGHVS and CDR2 FQNEAQ. In DNA, the CDR3 is TGTGCCCACAGGGACACCGGGGAGCTGTTTTTT. Translation gives CAHRDTGELFF.

The genes are TRBV5-4 and TRBJ2-7; D may match TRBD1 or TRBD2 (5 bases each). V lost 1 base and J lost 2, with 10 bases in between. Per germline, CDR1 SGHNT and CDR2 YYREEE (reference sequence). CDR3 length: 14 amino acids. CDR3 sequence reads: CASSLSTGPYEQYF. The CDR3 coding sequence is TGTGCCAGCAGCTTGTCCACGGGGCCCTACGAGCAGTACTTC.

This chain joins TRBV3-1 (or the pseudogene TRBV3-2) and TRBJ2-3, with TRBD2 identical over 10 bases. Per the germline V gene, CDR1 is LGHDT and CDR2 is YNNKEL (reference sequence). Trimming took 1 base from V and 0 from J; bases not matched to a gene: 1. This CDR3 region has 16 residues. CDR3 region: CASSQGTSGSTDTQYF. CDR3 coding DNA: TGTGCCAGCAGCCAAGGGACTAGCGGCAGCACAGATACGCAGTATTTT.

The chain has TRBV29-1 and TRBJ2-7; a possible D gene is TRBD1 (6 bases). Trimming pared 6 bases from V and 0 bases from J, leaving 15 bases between. CDR1 is SQVTM and CDR2 is ANQGSEA in the germline V gene. This CDR3 region has 14 residues. In nucleotides, the CDR3 is TGCAGCGTGGCGTTTGGACAGAGCTCCTACGAGCAGTACTTC. This translates into CSVAFGQSSYEQYF.

J is TRBJ2-1 and V is TRBV5-1; D is tentatively TRBD1 or TRBD2 (6 bases each). Trimming took off 2 bases at V and 6 bases at J, with 12 bases between the two ends. The germline V gene has CDR1 SGHRS and CDR2 YFSETQ. The CDR3 is 14 residues long. The CDR3 bases are TGCGCCAGCAGCTTCGGGGGCCGTTCCAATGAGCAGTTCTTC. It is translated as CASSFGGRSNEQFF.

This chain connects TRBV9 to TRBJ2-7; D gene uncertain. This CDR3 is built from 15 residues. V was clipped by 0 bases and J by 6 bases, with 16 bases between them. The germline CDR1 and CDR2 sequences are SGDLS and YYNGEE. The CDR3 nucleotides are TGTGCCAGCAGCGTAGAGGGAACCTCGGACGGCGAGCAGTACTTC. This sequence encodes CASSVEGTSDGEQYF.

This chain joins TRBV28 and TRBJ2-1; weak D call: TRBD1 (5 bases). CDR1 is MDHEN, CDR2 SYDVKM, per germline. The CDR3 is made up of 16 amino acids. The V gene lost 4 bases and the J gene lost 0 bases, with 13 bases spanning the gap. The CDR3 region has the DNA TGTGCCAGCAGTTCTCCAGGGCTCGCCTCCTACAATGAGCAGTTCTTC. This encodes CASSSPGLASYNEQFF.

The chain uses TRBV27 and TRBJ2-1; TRBD1 aligns across 7 bases. Germline-derived CDR1 and CDR2 are MNHEY and SMNVEV (reference sequence). The trim removed 6 bases at V and 5 bases at J, leaving 4 bases unmatched. This CDR3 spans 13 amino acids. The CDR3 loop is CASSYRGNNEQFF. DNA for the CDR3: TGTGCCAGCAGCTACAGGGGCAACAATGAGCAGTTCTTC.

V gene TRBV11-2 combines with J gene TRBJ1-1; D gene ambiguous. The CDR3 is made up of 13 amino acids. Trimming removed 3 bases at V and 1 base at J, with 6 bases between. Germline V gene lookup returns CDR1 SGHAT and CDR2 FQNNGV. The CDR3 sequence: CASSFGPNTEAFF. CDR3 coding DNA: TGTGCCAGCAGCTTTGGGCCGAACACTGAAGCTTTCTTT.

This clone is medium-sized within its sample. V is TRBV27 and J is TRBJ2-7, with 12 bases fitting TRBD2. From germline, CDR1 is MNHEY and CDR2 SMNVEV (reference sequence). The J segment lost 2 bases and the V segment lost 6 bases, leaving 2 bases of the junction unmatched. The CDR3 has 14 residues. CDR3 amino acids: CASRLAGGAYEQYF. The DNA for the CDR3 is TGTGCCAGCAGGCTAGCGGGGGGGGCCTACGAGCAGTACTTC.

The chain employs TRBV2 and TRBJ1-4, with TRBD1 identical over 12 bases. This CDR3 contains 14 residues. The J segment lost 8 bases and the V segment lost 8 bases, leaving 6 bases of the junction unmatched. The V gene's germline CDR1 is SNHLY and CDR2 FYNNEI. The CDR3 sequence: CASASGTGGEKLFF. The DNA of the CDR3 is TGTGCCAGCGCATCCGGGACAGGGGGCGAAAAACTGTTTTTT.

The rearrangement uses TRBV27 and TRBJ2-1; D is possibly TRBD2 (6 bases). The V end lost 5 bases, the J end lost 9 bases, and 20 bases lay between the germline ends. This CDR3 has 15 amino acids. Germline CDR1 and CDR2: MNHEY and SMNVEV (reference sequence). The CDR3 loop reads CASSPRLGRYGEQFF. CDR3 DNA: TGTGCCAGCAGTCCCCGACTAGGTCGATACGGTGAGCAGTTCTTC.

The chain employs TRBV28 and TRBJ2-7, with D perhaps TRBD1 (6 bases). The CDR3 is 14 residues long. Per the germline V gene, CDR1 is MDHEN and CDR2 is SYDVKM. Trimming left V 10 bases short and J 5 bases short, with 21 bases between. In DNA, the CDR3 is TGTGCCATACAAGGCAACAGGGACGACAACGAGCAGTACTTC. Its translation is CAIQGNRDDNEQYF.

This clone has more than one count but fewer than ten. The V and J genes are TRBV6-2 or TRBV6-3 and TRBJ2-1; D is uncertain. Trimming took off 2 bases at V and 8 bases at J, with 19 bases between the two ends. Germline lookup yields CDR1 MNHEY and CDR2 SVGEGT. This CDR3 has 16 residues. The CDR3 nucleotides are TGTGCCAGCAGTTACCCACCAGACTGGCGGACCGATGAGCAGTTCTTC. Its translation is CASSYPPDWRTDEQFF.

The chain links TRBV6-5 to TRBJ2-1; 10 positions agree with TRBD1. The J segment lost 4 bases and the V segment lost 10 bases, leaving 7 bases of the junction unmatched. Germline CDR1 MNHEY, CDR2 SVGAGI. This CDR3 is built from 14 residues. The DNA of the CDR3 is TGTGCCACCCGGGACAGGGGCTTGTACAATGAGCAGTTCTTC. It is translated as CATRDRGLYNEQFF.

This clone was observed once. The gene calls are TRBV29-1 and TRBJ1-2; no reliable D call. Trimming shortened V by 1 base and J by 3 bases, and 12 bases separated the two germline ends. The CDR3 sequence is 14 residues long. CDR1 is SQVTM, CDR2 ANQGSEA, per germline. CDR3: CSVEGVYWYYGYTF. Written as DNA, the CDR3 is TGCAGCGTTGAAGGGGTGTATTGGTACTATGGCTACACCTTC.

The V call is TRBV19, the J call TRBJ2-5; 10 nucleotides align to TRBD1. The CDR3 spans 14 residues. Per the germline V gene, CDR1 is LNHDA and CDR2 is SQIVND (reference sequence). After removal of 4 bases from V and 4 bases from J, the junction contained 3 bases not matched to a gene. The CDR3 loop is CASSTDRGGETQYF. The CDR3 region has the DNA TGTGCCAGTAGTACGGACAGGGGGGGAGAGACCCAGTACTTC.

V and J are TRBV2 and TRBJ2-5; D remains ambiguous. The CDR3 has 12 residues. V was pared by 1 base and J by 4 bases, with 4 bases between. Germline CDR1 is SNHLY and CDR2 is FYNNEI. DNA for the CDR3: TGTGCCAGCAGTGAAGGAGGAGAGACCCAGTACTTC. Its protein is CASSEGGETQYF. Complete variable domain (other parts from reference TRBV2 and TRBJ2-5): EPEVTQTPSHQVTQMGQEVILRCVPISNHLYFYWYRQILGQKVEFLVSFYNNEISEKSEIFDDQFSVERPDGSNFTLKIRSTKLEDSAMYFCASSEGGETQYFGPGTRLLVL.

The chain couples TRBV2 to TRBJ2-1, with D perhaps TRBD1 (5 bases). The CDR3 is 11 residues long. Trimming took off 9 bases at V and 5 bases at J, with 8 bases between the two ends. Germline values: CDR1 SNHLY, CDR2 FYNNEI. The CDR3 reads CASRGDNEQFF. In DNA, the CDR3 is TGTGCCAGTAGGGGCGACAATGAGCAGTTCTTC.

V and J are TRBV14 and TRBJ2-3; D not certain. The length of the CDR3 is 11 residues. Germline V gene sequence: CDR1 SGHDN, CDR2 FVKESK. V shed 4 bases and J shed 7 bases, with 6 bases lying between them. CDR3 sequence (DNA): TGTGCCAGCAGCCCCCTTAATACGCAGTATTTT. Protein sequence: CASSPLNTQYF.